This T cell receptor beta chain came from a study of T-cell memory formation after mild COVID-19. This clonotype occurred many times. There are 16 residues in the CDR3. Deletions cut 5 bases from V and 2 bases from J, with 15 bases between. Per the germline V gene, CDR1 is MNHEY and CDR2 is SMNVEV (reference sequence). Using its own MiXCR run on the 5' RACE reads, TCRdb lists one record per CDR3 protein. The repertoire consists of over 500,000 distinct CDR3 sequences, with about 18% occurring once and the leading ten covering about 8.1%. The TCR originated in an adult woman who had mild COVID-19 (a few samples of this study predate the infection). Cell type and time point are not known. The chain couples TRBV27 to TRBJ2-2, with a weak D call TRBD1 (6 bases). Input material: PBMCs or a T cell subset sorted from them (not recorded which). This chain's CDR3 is CASSPQGTTNTGELFF. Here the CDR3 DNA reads TGTGCCAGCAGTCCGCAAGGGACAACTAACACCGGGGAGCTGTTTTTT.